The rows below give T cell receptor beta chains drawn from one sample of a study of blood T cell repertoires in COVID-19. The protocol was immunoSEQ multiplex PCR, while the TCRdb copy is restricted to in-frame clones and leaves out a portion. The sample records under 150,000 clones, 90% being singletons. Sequences were obtained from peripheral blood. Source of these receptors: a human donor with active COVID-19. The donor label of this sample is uncertain. Both conserved end residues are part of each CDR3. D genes are given only for firm matches. Clone size is stated in some rows and not others, as once, few, many or a class when expanded.

NA,NA,TRBJ1-2,TRBV7-2,TGTGCCAGCAGCTTAGCTATAGGGGGGGCCTTCTATGGCTACACCTTC,CASSLAIGGAFYGYTF
TRBD1,NA,TRBJ1-1,TRBV19,TGTGCCAGTAGTACTACCAGGGGGCGTCGAACTGAAGCTTTCTTT,CASSTTRGRRTEAFF
NA,NA,TRBJ1-4,TRBV7-2,TGTGCCAGCAGCCTACGCACAGGCGTTAATGAAAAACTGTTTTTT,CASSLRTGVNEKLFF
NA,once,TRBJ2-7,TRBV12-3/TRBV12-4,TGTGCCAGCAGTTTAGGGGGGGACTACGAGCAGTACTTC,CASSLGGDYEQYF
TRBD1,few,TRBJ2-7,TRBV10-1,TGCGCCAGCAGTGGGACAGGGACCTACGAGCAGTACTTC,CASSGTGTYEQYF
NA,NA,TRBJ1-4,TRBV2,TGTGCCAGCAGTGAAATGGGCTATGAAAAACTGTTTTTT,CASSEMGYEKLFF
TRBD1,NA,TRBJ1-2,TRBV7-9,TGTGCCAGCAGCCGAAGGATGACAGGGGGCCTCGGCTACACCTTC,CASSRRMTGGLGYTF
TRBD1,once,TRBJ2-7,TRBV19,TGTGCCAGTAGTATGATAAGACAGGGTAGAACCGTCGTCGAAAACTCCTACGAGCAGTACTTC,CASSMIRQGRTVVENSYEQYF
TRBD2,NA,TRBJ2-1,TRBV9,TGTGCCAGCAGCCCGGGGACTAGCCCCAATGAGCAGTTCTTC,CASSPGTSPNEQFF
TRBD1,NA,TRBJ1-2,TRBV7-9,TGTGCCAGCAGCTTAGGGACAGGGGGCAGTGGCTACACCTTC,CASSLGTGGSGYTF
TRBD1,NA,TRBJ1-2,TRBV9,TGTGCCAGCAGCCTAGAGCCGGGACAGGGTTCCTATGGCTACACCTTC,CASSLEPGQGSYGYTF
NA,NA,TRBJ2-2,TRBV3-1/TRBV3-2,TGTGCCAGCAGCCTTCACAGTACCGGGGAGCTGTTTTTT,CASSLHSTGELFF
NA,NA,TRBJ1-2,TRBV5-5,TGTGCCAGCAGCCTGACCGTCGGGGGAGCAAACTATGGCTACACCTTC,CASSLTVGGANYGYTF
NA,NA,TRBJ1-1,TRBV10-3,TGTGCCATCAGTGAGGGCGGGGCAAGGAGTGAAGCTTTCTTT,CAISEGGARSEAFF
TRBD1,NA,TRBJ1-3,TRBV9,TGTGCCAGCAGCCGACAGGGACGCTCTGGAAACACCATATATTTT,CASSRQGRSGNTIYF
TRBD1,NA,TRBJ2-2,TRBV7-9,TGTGCCAGCAGCTCGACAGGGACCGGGGAGCTGTTTTTT,CASSSTGTGELFF
TRBD1,once,TRBJ2-7,TRBV6-5,TGTGCCTCCGCTAGGACAGGGATAAACGAGCAGTACTTC,CASARTGINEQYF
TRBD2,NA,TRBJ2-5,TRBV7-2,TGTGCCAGCAGCCCCCGTAGGCTAGCGGGGGGAGAGACCCAGTACTTC,CASSPRRLAGGETQYF
TRBD2,NA,TRBJ2-1,TRBV7-2,TGTGCCAGCAGCTCGACACTACTAGCGGGGGCCTACAATGAGCAGTTCTTC,CASSSTLLAGAYNEQFF
NA,NA,TRBJ2-5,TRBV7-6,TGTGCCAGCAGCTTATCAGGTCAAGAGACCCAGTACTTC,CASSLSGQETQYF
TRBD2,NA,TRBJ2-1,TRBV6-2/TRBV6-3,TGTGCCAGCAGTCCAAGCGGACTAGCGGGAACTCAAAACTACAATGAGCAGTTCTTC,CASSPSGLAGTQNYNEQFF
TRBD2,NA,TRBJ2-3,TRBV27,TGTGCCAGCAGTTTATCAAGCGGGGGGGCCGTGACAGATACGCAGTATTTT,CASSLSSGGAVTDTQYF
TRBD1,NA,TRBJ1-2,TRBV5-5,TGTGCCAGCAGCTTGGGACAGGGATACTATGGCTACACCTTC,CASSLGQGYYGYTF
NA,few,TRBJ1-1,TRBV6-5,TGTGCCAGCAGCCAGGACAGGAACACTGAAGCTTTCTTT,CASSQDRNTEAFF
TRBD1,once,TRBJ1-2,TRBV27,TGTGCCAGCAAAAAGGGGGCGGACTATGGCTACACCTTC,CASKKGADYGYTF
TRBD1,NA,TRBJ1-4,TRBV3-1/TRBV3-2,TGTGCCAGCAGCCGACGGACAGGGCGGACTAATGAAAAACTGTTTTTT,CASSRRTGRTNEKLFF
NA,NA,TRBJ1-1,TRBV28,TGTGCCAGCAATAAAGCGGCCGGAGGGGTTAGGACTGAAGCTTTCTTT,CASNKAAGGVRTEAFF
NA,once,TRBJ2-7,TRBV12-3/TRBV12-4,TGTGCCAGCAGTACTACAGGGACCTACGAGCAGTACTTC,CASSTTGTYEQYF
TRBD1,NA,TRBJ1-6,TRBV3-1/TRBV3-2,TGTGCCAGCAGCCAAGAACCGACAGGGGCCCAAGAGTCACCCCTCCACTTT,CASSQEPTGAQESPLHF
NA,NA,TRBJ2-1,TRBV6-8,TGTGCCAGCAGTCGAGAGGGACAAAGCTCCTACAATGAGCAGTTCTTC,CASSREGQSSYNEQFF
NA,NA,TRBJ1-1,TRBV6-5,TGTGCCAGCAGTTACTCAACAGCTAACACTGAAGCTTTCTTT,CASSYSTANTEAFF
TRBD2,NA,TRBJ2-3,TRBV5-1,TGCGCCAGCGGCCCCCAAGCGGGGGGATCAGATACGCAGTATTTT,CASGPQAGGSDTQYF
TRBD1,NA,TRBJ2-6,TRBV5-1,TGCGCCAGCAGCTTGGTAGGGGGACAGGGGGCCAACGTCCTGACTTTC,CASSLVGGQGANVLTF
NA,NA,TRBJ1-6,TRBV27,TGTGCCAGCAGTGCCTACAGGGTCTCCTATAATTCACCCCTCCACTTT,CASSAYRVSYNSPLHF
TRBD1,NA,TRBJ2-7,TRBV28,TGTGCCAGCAGTTCTGCGGCAGGGGGATTCGATGGCGAGCAGTACTTC,CASSSAAGGFDGEQYF
NA,NA,TRBJ2-5,TRBV7-8,TGTGCCAGCAGCTTCCAACTACCCGAAGACGACCAGTACTTC,CASSFQLPEDDQYF
NA,NA,TRBJ2-1,TRBV5-5,TGTGCCAGCAGCCTCCGGGACACGGACTACAATGAGCAGTTCTTC,CASSLRDTDYNEQFF
NA,NA,TRBJ2-4,TRBV5-1,TGCGCCAGCAGCTTGGGCAGGGGTAGTGGCTGGCGTCTCGAAAACATTCAGTACTTC,CASSLGRGSGWRLENIQYF
NA,NA,TRBJ2-7,TRBV7-2,TGTGCCAGCAGTCAGGGAGGGGGAGCCTACGAGCAGTACTTC,CASSQGGGAYEQYF
NA,NA,TRBJ2-7,TRBV10-3,TGTGCCATCAGTGAGTCGACAGACAGGCTGTACTTC,CAISESTDRLYF
NA,NA,TRBJ2-1,TRBV3-1/TRBV3-2,TGTGCCAGCAGCCCCCTCGGAGAAGGTCGTTCCTACAATGAGCAGTTCTTC,CASSPLGEGRSYNEQFF
NA,once,TRBJ1-1,TRBV7-9,TGTGCCGAGAGTGGAGCGAACACTGAAGCTTTCTTT,CAESGANTEAFF
TRBD2,NA,TRBJ2-3,TRBV27,TGTGCCAGCAGTTTATTGAGGACGGGACTAGTGATCACAGATACGCAGTATTTT,CASSLLRTGLVITDTQYF
NA,NA,TRBJ2-7,TRBV2,TGTGCCAGCAGGCCTAGACAGGATCCCTACGAGCAGTACTTC,CASRPRQDPYEQYF
TRBD1,NA,TRBJ2-5,TRBV2,TGTGCCAGCTCCCCCGGGACAGGTGTGGAGACCCAGTACTTC,CASSPGTGVETQYF
NA,once,TRBJ2-4,TRBV25-1,TGTGCCAGCAGTGTTGGGGGGACCAAAAACATTCAGTACTTC,CASSVGGTKNIQYF
TRBD2,once,TRBJ2-3,TRBV6-4,TGTGCCAGCAGCGCCCTCAGCGGGGGGGTGATAGATACGCAGTATTTT,CASSALSGGVIDTQYF
TRBD1,NA,TRBJ1-2,TRBV11-2,TGTGCCAGCAGCTTAGGGACAGGGAGGCTGTATGGCTACACCTTC,CASSLGTGRLYGYTF
TRBD1,NA,TRBJ1-2,TRBV18,TGTGCCAGCTCACAAGACAGGGGGGACTATGGCTACACCTTC,CASSQDRGDYGYTF
TRBD1,NA,TRBJ2-1,TRBV19,TGTGCCAGTAGTTTGCTAGGGACAGGTCTCAATGAGCAGTTCTTC,CASSLLGTGLNEQFF
TRBD2,NA,TRBJ2-3,TRBV6-2/TRBV6-3,TGTGCCAGCAGCCCTACCGGGACTAGAACGCAGTATTTT,CASSPTGTRTQYF
NA,NA,TRBJ2-7,TRBV1,TGCACCAGCAGCCCGGACAGAGAACAAAGAGTTTGCTGTCTCGTCCTTGCCTACGAGCAGTACTTC,CTSSPDREQRVCCLVLAYEQYF
NA,NA,TRBJ2-1,TRBV7-3,TGTGCCAGCAGCTTGGCCCGGGGGTCCCACAATGAGCAGTTCTTC,CASSLARGSHNEQFF